This T cell receptor beta chain was identified during a study of monozygotic twins with inflammatory bowel disease. Comments on this clonotype: The antigen is not known.

The length of the CDR3 is 14 residues. The V gene's germline CDR1 is MGHRA and CDR2 YSYEKL. Blood, under 3 ml, was drawn per donor. It was from whole blood, with no T cell sorting, that total RNA was isolated. Two nested PCRs, run for roughly 17 and 9 cycles, were applied to TCRalpha and TCRbeta cDNA. TCRdb re-called the 5' RACE reads and gives one entry per CDR3 protein, without DNA. This table holds some 200,000 distinct CDR3 sequences. Findings and limits, study-wide: Twin concordance left repertoire similarity unchanged, with limited power a possible explanation for this lack of difference.

The V gene is TRBV4-1, the J gene TRBJ1-1. The material sequenced was blood. The TCR originated in a human donor with ulcerative colitis or Crohn's disease, or a healthy co-twin of an affected twin (not recorded which). The CDR3 reads CASSQDAGTPKAFF.